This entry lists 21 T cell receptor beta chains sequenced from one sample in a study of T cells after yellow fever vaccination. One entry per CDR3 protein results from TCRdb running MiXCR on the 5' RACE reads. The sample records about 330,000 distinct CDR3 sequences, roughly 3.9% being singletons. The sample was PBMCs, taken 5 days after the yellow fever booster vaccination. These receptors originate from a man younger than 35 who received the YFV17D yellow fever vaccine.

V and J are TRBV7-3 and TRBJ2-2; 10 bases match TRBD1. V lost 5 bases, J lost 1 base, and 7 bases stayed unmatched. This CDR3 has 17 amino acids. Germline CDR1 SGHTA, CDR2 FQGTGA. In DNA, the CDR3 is TGTGCCAGCAGCGACCAGGACAGGGGGGGGAACACCGGGGAGCTGTTTTTT. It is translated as CASSDQDRGGNTGELFF.

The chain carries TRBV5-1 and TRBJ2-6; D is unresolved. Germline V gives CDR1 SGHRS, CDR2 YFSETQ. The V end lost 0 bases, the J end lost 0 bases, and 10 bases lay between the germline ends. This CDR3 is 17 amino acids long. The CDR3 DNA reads TGCGCCAGCAGCTTGGTTGTCAGCGCCTCTGGGGCCAACGTCCTGACTTTC. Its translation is CASSLVVSASGANVLTF.

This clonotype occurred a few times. CDR3 DNA: TGTGCCAGCAGCCGAGTGGGGGGCCCCACAGATACGCAGTATTTT. As protein: CASSRVGGPTDTQYF. V and J are TRBV7-2 and TRBJ2-3; possibly TRBD1 or TRBD2 for D (6 bases each). V was clipped by 5 bases and J by 2 bases, with 14 bases between them. CDR3 length: 15 amino acids. Germline V gives CDR1 SGHTA, CDR2 FQGNSA. Supplemented by reference TRBV7-2 and TRBJ2-3, the full variable domain reads GAGVSQSPSNKVTEKGKDVELRCDPISGHTALYWYRQSLGQGLEFLIYFQGNSAPDKSGLPSDRFSAERTGGSVSTLTIQRTQQEDSAVYLCASSRVGGPTDTQYFGPGTRLTVL.

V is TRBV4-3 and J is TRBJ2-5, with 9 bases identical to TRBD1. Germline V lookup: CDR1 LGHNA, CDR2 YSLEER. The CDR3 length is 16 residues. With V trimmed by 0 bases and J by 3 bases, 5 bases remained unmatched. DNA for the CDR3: TGCGCCAGCAGCCAAGATTCCGGGACAGGGAAAGAGACCCAGTACTTC. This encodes CASSQDSGTGKETQYF.

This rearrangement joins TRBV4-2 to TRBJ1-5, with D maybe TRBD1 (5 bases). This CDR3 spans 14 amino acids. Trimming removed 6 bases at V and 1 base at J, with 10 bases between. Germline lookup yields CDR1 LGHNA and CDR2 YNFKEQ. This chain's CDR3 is CASRGVDSNQPQHF. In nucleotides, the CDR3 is TGTGCCAGCAGAGGGGTGGACAGCAATCAGCCCCAGCATTTT.

CDR3 amino acids: CASSSGFNTEAFF. CDR3 DNA: TGTGCCAGCAGTTCGGGTTTCAACACTGAAGCTTTCTTT. The rearrangement uses TRBV6-2 or TRBV6-3 and TRBJ1-1, with D unresolved. Trimming stripped 4 bases from V and 2 bases from J, with 8 bases between. Germline-derived CDR1 and CDR2 are MNHEY and SVGEGT. This CDR3 spans 13 amino acids.

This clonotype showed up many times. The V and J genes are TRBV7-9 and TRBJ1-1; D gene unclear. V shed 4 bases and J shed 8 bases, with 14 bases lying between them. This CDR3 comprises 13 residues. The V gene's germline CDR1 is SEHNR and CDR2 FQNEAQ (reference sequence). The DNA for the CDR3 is TGTGCCAGCAGCTCAACAGCCGGGAGGGAAGCTTTCTTT. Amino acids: CASSSTAGREAFF.

CDR3 amino acids: CSASTTRGGDTQYF. In DNA, the CDR3 is TGCAGTGCGAGCACAACGCGGGGTGGCGATACGCAGTATTTT. V gene TRBV20-1 combines with J gene TRBJ2-3; D possibly corresponds to TRBD2 (6 bases). V was shortened by 6 bases and J by 6 bases, with 19 bases between the two germline ends. Germline CDR1 DFQATT, CDR2 SNEGSKA (reference sequence). The CDR3 runs to 14 residues.

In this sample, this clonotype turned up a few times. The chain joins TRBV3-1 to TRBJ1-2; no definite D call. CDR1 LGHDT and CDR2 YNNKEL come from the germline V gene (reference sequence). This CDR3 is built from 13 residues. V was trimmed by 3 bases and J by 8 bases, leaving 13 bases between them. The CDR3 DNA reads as TGTGCCAGCAGCCAGGGCCACCTCGGGGGCTACACCTTC. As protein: CASSQGHLGGYTF.

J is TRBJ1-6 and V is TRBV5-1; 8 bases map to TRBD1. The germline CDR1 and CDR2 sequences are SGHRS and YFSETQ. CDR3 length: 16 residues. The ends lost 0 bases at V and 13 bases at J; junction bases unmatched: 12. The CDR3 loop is CASSLAGQGELSPLHF. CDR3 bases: TGCGCCAGCAGCTTGGCCGGACAGGGCGAGCTATCGCCCCTCCACTTT.

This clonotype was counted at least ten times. CDR3 in amino acids: CATSDSRGSGNTIYF. CDR3 nucleotides: TGTGCCACCAGTGATTCGCGTGGCTCTGGAAACACCATATATTTT. The chain uses TRBV24-1 and TRBJ1-3; no clear D. This CDR3 contains 15 residues. V lost 2 bases and J 0 bases, leaving 7 bases between the germline ends. Germline CDR1 is KGHDR and CDR2 is SFDVKD.

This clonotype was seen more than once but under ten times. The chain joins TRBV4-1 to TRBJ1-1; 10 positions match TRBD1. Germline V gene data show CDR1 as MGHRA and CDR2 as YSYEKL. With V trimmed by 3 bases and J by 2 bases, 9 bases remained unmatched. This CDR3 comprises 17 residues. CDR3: CASSHQDRGNDNTEAFF. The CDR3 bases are TGCGCCAGCAGCCACCAGGACAGGGGGAATGATAACACTGAAGCTTTCTTT.

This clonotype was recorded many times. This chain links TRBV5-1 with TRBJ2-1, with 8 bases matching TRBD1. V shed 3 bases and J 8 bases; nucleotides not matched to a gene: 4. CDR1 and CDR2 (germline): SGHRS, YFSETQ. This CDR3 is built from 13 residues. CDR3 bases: TGCGCCAGCAGCTACCAGGGGGCGGATGAGCAGTTCTTC. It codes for CASSYQGADEQFF.

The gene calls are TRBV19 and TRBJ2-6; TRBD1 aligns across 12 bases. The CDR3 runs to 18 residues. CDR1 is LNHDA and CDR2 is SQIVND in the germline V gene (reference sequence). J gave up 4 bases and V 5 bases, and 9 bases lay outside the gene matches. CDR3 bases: TGTGCCAGTAGTGGCCCGGGACAGGGGGCGCGAGGGGCCAACGTCCTGACTTTC. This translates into CASSGPGQGARGANVLTF.

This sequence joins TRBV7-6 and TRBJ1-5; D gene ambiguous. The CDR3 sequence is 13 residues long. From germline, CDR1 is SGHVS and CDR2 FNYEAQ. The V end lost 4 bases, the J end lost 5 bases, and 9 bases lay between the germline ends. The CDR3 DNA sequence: TGTGCCAGCAGCTCTATGATAGATCAGCCCCAGCATTTT. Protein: CASSSMIDQPQHF.

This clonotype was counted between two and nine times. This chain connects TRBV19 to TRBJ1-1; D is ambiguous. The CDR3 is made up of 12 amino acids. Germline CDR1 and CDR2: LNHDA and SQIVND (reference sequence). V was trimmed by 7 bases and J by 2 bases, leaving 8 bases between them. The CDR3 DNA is TGTGCCAGTAATTGGCCCAACACTGAAGCTTTCTTT. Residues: CASNWPNTEAFF.

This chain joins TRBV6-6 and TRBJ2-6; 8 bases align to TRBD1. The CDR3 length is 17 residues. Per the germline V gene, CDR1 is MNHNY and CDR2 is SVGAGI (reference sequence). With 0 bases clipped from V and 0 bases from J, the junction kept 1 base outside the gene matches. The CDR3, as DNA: TGTGCCAGCAGTTACTCAGACAGGGGCTCTGGGGCCAACGTCCTGACTTTC. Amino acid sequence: CASSYSDRGSGANVLTF.

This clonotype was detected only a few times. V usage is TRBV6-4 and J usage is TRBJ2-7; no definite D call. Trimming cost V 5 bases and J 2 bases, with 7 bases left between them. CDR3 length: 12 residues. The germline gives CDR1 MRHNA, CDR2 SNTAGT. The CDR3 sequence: CASSSETYEQYV. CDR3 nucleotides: TGTGCCAGCAGTTCAGAAACCTACGAGCAGTACGTC.

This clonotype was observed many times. The CDR3 region is CASSLDLPQETQYF. In nucleotides, the CDR3 is TGCGCCAGCAGCTTGGATCTCCCTCAAGAGACCCAGTACTTC. The chain couples TRBV5-1 to TRBJ2-5, with D unresolved. Germline CDR1 reads SGHRS; CDR2 reads YFSETQ. The CDR3 spans 14 residues. The V end lost 0 bases, the J end lost 2 bases, and 8 bases lay between the germline ends. Full variable domain (outside the CDR3, taken from reference TRBV5-1 and TRBJ2-5): KAGVTQTPRYLIKTRGQQVTLSCSPISGHRSVSWYQQTPGQGLQFLFEYFSETQRNKGNFPGRFSGRQFSNSRSEMNVSTLELGDSALYLCASSLDLPQETQYFGPGTRLLVL.

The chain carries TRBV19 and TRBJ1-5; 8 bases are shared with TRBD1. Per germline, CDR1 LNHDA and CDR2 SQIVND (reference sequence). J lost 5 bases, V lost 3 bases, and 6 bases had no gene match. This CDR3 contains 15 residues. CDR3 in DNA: TGTGCCAGTAGTATGCCCAGGGGGCGTGATCAGCCCCAGCATTTT. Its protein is CASSMPRGRDQPQHF.

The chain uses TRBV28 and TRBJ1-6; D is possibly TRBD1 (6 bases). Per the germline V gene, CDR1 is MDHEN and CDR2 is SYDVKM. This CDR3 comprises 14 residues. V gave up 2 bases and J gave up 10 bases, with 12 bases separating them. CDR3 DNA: TGTGCCAGCAGTTTACACAGGGAGTACTCACCCCTCCACTTT. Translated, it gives CASSLHREYSPLHF.